The rows below give T cell receptor beta chains drawn from one sample of a study of blood T cell repertoires in COVID-19. Here immunoSEQ multiplex PCR was the method, and the copy in TCRdb shows in-frame clones only, minus some. The repertoire holds around 180,000 clones, with around 80% as singletons. The sequenced material came from PBMCs or T cells enriched from blood (not recorded which). These receptors were collected from a woman aged 50 to 65 with acute COVID-19. CDR3s include the opening cysteine and the closing phenylalanine or tryptophan. Fields, in order: V gene, CDR3 protein.

>TRBV19
CASSILQRRYLGTEAFF
>TRBV28
CASRPRPGGGNQPQHF
>TRBV7-2
CASSKLAGFTDTQYF
>TRBV28
CASSLQNTEAFF
>TRBV27
CASSPTDSPESHEQFF
>TRBV5-4
CASSSGGAGNTGELFF
>TRBV19
CASKGYGTLTNYGYTF
>TRBV7-9
CASSFAQGREKLFF
>TRBV9
CASSAGTGNSPLHF
>TRBV9
CASTIGGGAGETQYF
>TRBV4-1
CASRMTGRTDTQYF
>TRBV11-2
CASSPRQGFPEQFF
>TRBV7-2
CASSPLWNTGELFF
>TRBV6-5
CASSPREGTRELFF
>TRBV4-2
CASSQDYGQGQTTNYGYTF
>TRBV30
CAWAGHSRRF
>TRBV9
CASSPGALRGTVLYYGYTF
>TRBV4-1
CASSQPHDRRGGYTF
>TRBV29-1
CSADRGGEKLFF
>TRBV19
CASSTSGQGSNNEQFF
>TRBV2
CASMRRAYNSPLHF
>TRBV14
CASSQKLAGAEQFF
>TRBV29-1
CSVDRQGNNEQFF
>TRBV5-5
CASSFQGVNSPLHF
>TRBV12-3/TRBV12-4
CASSFTQYEAFF
>TRBV28
CASSPPQGLGGGVYNEQFF
>TRBV4-1
CASSQLRGDSYNEQFF